These T cell receptor beta chains were read from a single sample in a study of technical replicates of blood from a handful of donors. Profiling relied on immunoSEQ multiplex PCR, and the TCRdb table lists in-frame clones only, not all of them. The sample includes about 80,000 clones, approximately 94% of them seen just once. Specimen: T cells isolated from PBMCs. The receptors stem from a human donor in good health. CDR3s include the opening cysteine and the closing phenylalanine or tryptophan. The order of the fields is CDR3 length, V gene, J gene, CDR3 protein.

len: 15
v_gene: TRBV6-4
j_gene: TRBJ1-5
CDR3aa: CASSDSEGGNQPQHF

len: 15
v_gene: TRBV19
j_gene: TRBJ1-1
CDR3aa: CASSITGEMNTEAFF

len: 12
v_gene: TRBV5-6
j_gene: TRBJ1-1
CDR3aa: CASSPGTGEAFF

len: 15
v_gene: TRBV6-1
j_gene: TRBJ1-3
CDR3aa: CASSPGGFSGNTIYF

len: 13
v_gene: TRBV29-1
j_gene: TRBJ2-1
CDR3aa: CSSRGGRINEQFF

len: 18
v_gene: TRBV27
j_gene: TRBJ2-5
CDR3aa: CASSSTGRDPFYQETQYF

len: 16
v_gene: TRBV19
j_gene: TRBJ1-4
CDR3aa: CASTKGGTGGGEKLFF

len: 15
v_gene: TRBV7-6
j_gene: TRBJ2-3
CDR3aa: CASSLVGRGTDTQYF

len: 15
v_gene: TRBV6-1
j_gene: TRBJ1-5
CDR3aa: CASSSGQGSNQPQHF

len: 14
v_gene: TRBV6-5
j_gene: TRBJ2-7
CDR3aa: CASTAGGANYEQYF

len: 14
v_gene: TRBV27
j_gene: TRBJ1-1
CDR3aa: CASSLWTGDTEAFF

len: 17
v_gene: TRBV28
j_gene: TRBJ1-5
CDR3aa: CASSSYRGTISNQPQHF

len: 14
v_gene: TRBV19
j_gene: TRBJ2-3
CDR3aa: CASRRDRSTDTQYF

len: 13
v_gene: TRBV7-9
j_gene: TRBJ1-5
CDR3aa: CASSIRQGQPQHF

len: 15
v_gene: TRBV19
j_gene: TRBJ2-2
CDR3aa: CASIPREVGTGELFF

len: 15
v_gene: TRBV5-6
j_gene: TRBJ1-1
CDR3aa: CASSWGTGGLSEAFF

len: 12
v_gene: TRBV7-9
j_gene: TRBJ2-3
CDR3aa: CASSRSTDTQYF

len: 13
v_gene: TRBV2
j_gene: TRBJ2-7
CDR3aa: CASTSEGFGEQYF

len: 14
v_gene: TRBV6-6
j_gene: TRBJ2-7
CDR3aa: CASSYREGIYEQYF

len: 15
v_gene: TRBV5-5
j_gene: TRBJ1-1
CDR3aa: CASSLEWGLETEAFF

len: 14
v_gene: TRBV5-1
j_gene: TRBJ1-1
CDR3aa: CASSVTGGTGEAFF

len: 12
v_gene: TRBV4-1
j_gene: TRBJ2-1
CDR3aa: CASSPGRNEQFF

len: 16
v_gene: TRBV30
j_gene: TRBJ2-3
CDR3aa: CAWSLAGGGKTDTQYF

len: 12
v_gene: TRBV7-2
j_gene: TRBJ2-5
CDR3aa: CASSFSEETQYF

len: 14
v_gene: TRBV7-9
j_gene: TRBJ1-4
CDR3aa: CASSSGTGSEKLFF

len: 16
v_gene: TRBV4-3
j_gene: TRBJ2-3
CDR3aa: CASSQDLAGEADTQYF

len: 14
v_gene: TRBV27
j_gene: TRBJ2-1
CDR3aa: CASSFDEAYNEQFF

len: 15
v_gene: TRBV7-9
j_gene: TRBJ2-3
CDR3aa: CASSLDLAGTDTQYF

len: 14
v_gene: TRBV14
j_gene: TRBJ2-7
CDR3aa: CASSLWGENYEQYF

len: 12
v_gene: TRBV7-9
j_gene: TRBJ2-1
CDR3aa: CASSGGGGEQFF

len: 15
v_gene: TRBV10-3
j_gene: TRBJ2-1
CDR3aa: CAISDFLAGGNEQFF

len: 16
v_gene: TRBV2
j_gene: TRBJ1-2
CDR3aa: CASSEAERTGPYGYTF

len: 14
v_gene: TRBV5-1
j_gene: TRBJ1-1
CDR3aa: CASSQGQAASLAFF

len: 14
v_gene: TRBV30
j_gene: TRBJ2-4
CDR3aa: CAWRTDSRKNIQYF

len: 15
v_gene: TRBV6-5
j_gene: TRBJ1-3
CDR3aa: CASTPQTGSGNTIYF

len: 16
v_gene: TRBV19
j_gene: TRBJ2-5
CDR3aa: CASSLGGAGFIETQYF

len: 16
v_gene: TRBV5-1
j_gene: TRBJ2-1
CDR3aa: CASSLASGRAGGEQFF

len: 14
v_gene: TRBV5-4
j_gene: TRBJ2-2
CDR3aa: CASSPRLDTGELFF

len: 16
v_gene: TRBV28
j_gene: TRBJ1-3
CDR3aa: CASSYQSTGSGNTIYF

len: 15
v_gene: TRBV7-2
j_gene: TRBJ2-7
CDR3aa: CASTSAGWAPYEQYF

len: 15
v_gene: TRBV7-9
j_gene: TRBJ1-2
CDR3aa: CASSFPTDLNYGYTF

len: 14
v_gene: TRBV6-5
j_gene: TRBJ1-1
CDR3aa: CASSYSRGGTEAFF

len: 13
v_gene: TRBV11-2
j_gene: TRBJ1-4
CDR3aa: CASSLGQAEKLFF

len: 14
v_gene: TRBV19
j_gene: TRBJ2-1
CDR3aa: CASSINRGANEQFF

len: 13
v_gene: TRBV7-9
j_gene: TRBJ1-4
CDR3aa: CASSGARVGKLFF

len: 16
v_gene: TRBV7-3
j_gene: TRBJ2-7
CDR3aa: CASSLSPGGVNYEQYF

len: 15
v_gene: TRBV14
j_gene: TRBJ1-2
CDR3aa: CASSQGFEAFYGYTF

len: 16
v_gene: TRBV19
j_gene: TRBJ1-5
CDR3aa: CASSIRKQIGNQPQHF

len: 14
v_gene: TRBV9
j_gene: TRBJ2-4
CDR3aa: CASSDNQGLDIQYF

len: 15
v_gene: TRBV28
j_gene: TRBJ1-3
CDR3aa: CASSLLQFSGNTIYF

len: 13
v_gene: TRBV4-3
j_gene: TRBJ2-1
CDR3aa: CASSQFLADEQFF

len: 11
v_gene: TRBV6-1
j_gene: TRBJ1-1
CDR3aa: CASTMNTEAFF

len: 15
v_gene: TRBV27
j_gene: TRBJ1-1
CDR3aa: CASSPSPGIPAVTFF

len: 14
v_gene: TRBV5-4
j_gene: TRBJ2-7
CDR3aa: CASRPGQGSYEQYF

len: 13
v_gene: TRBV6-6
j_gene: TRBJ2-1
CDR3aa: CASSRLPLDEQFF

len: 16
v_gene: TRBV27
j_gene: TRBJ1-1
CDR3aa: CASSLGNRVRGTEAFF

len: 15
v_gene: TRBV4-1
j_gene: TRBJ2-3
CDR3aa: CASSQELADTDTQYF

len: 14
v_gene: TRBV11-2
j_gene: TRBJ2-2
CDR3aa: CASEAGQGFGELFF

len: 15
v_gene: TRBV27
j_gene: TRBJ2-5
CDR3aa: CASSDGQWGTETQYF